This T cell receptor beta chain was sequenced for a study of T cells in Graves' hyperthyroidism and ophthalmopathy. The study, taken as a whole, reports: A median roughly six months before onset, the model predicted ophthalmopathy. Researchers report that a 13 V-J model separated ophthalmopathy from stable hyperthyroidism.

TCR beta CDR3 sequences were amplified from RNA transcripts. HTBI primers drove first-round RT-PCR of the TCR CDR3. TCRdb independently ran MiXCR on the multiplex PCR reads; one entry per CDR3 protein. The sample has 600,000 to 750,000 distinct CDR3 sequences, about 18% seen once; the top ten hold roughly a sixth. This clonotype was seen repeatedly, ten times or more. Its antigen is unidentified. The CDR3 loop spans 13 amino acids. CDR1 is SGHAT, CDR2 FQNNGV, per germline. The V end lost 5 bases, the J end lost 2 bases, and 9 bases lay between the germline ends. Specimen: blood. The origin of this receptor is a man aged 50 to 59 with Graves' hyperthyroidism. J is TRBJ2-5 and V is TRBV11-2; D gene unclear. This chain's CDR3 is CASSKPVQETQYF. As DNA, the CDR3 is TGTGCCAGCAGCAAGCCGGTACAAGAGACCCAGTACTTC.